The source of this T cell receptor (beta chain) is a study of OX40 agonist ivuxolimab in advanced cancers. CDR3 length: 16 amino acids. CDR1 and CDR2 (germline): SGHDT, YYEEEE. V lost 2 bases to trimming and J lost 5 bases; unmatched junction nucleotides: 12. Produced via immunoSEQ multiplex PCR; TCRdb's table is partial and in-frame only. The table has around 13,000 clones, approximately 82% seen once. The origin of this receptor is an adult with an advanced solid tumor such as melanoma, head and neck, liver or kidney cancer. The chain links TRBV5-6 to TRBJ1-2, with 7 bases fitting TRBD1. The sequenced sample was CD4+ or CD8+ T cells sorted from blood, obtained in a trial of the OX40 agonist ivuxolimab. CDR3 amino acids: CASSFSGGGPRYGYTF. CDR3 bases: TGTGCCAGCAGCTTCTCCGGAGGGGGCCCTCGATATGGCTACACCTTC.